This passage covers 22 T cell receptor beta chains from one sample sequenced in a study of blood T cell repertoires in COVID-19. TCRdb's copy holds only in-frame clones and misses some; the assay was immunoSEQ multiplex PCR. The data contain more than 200,000 clones, less than 90% of them seen just once; the ten biggest clones take up 1.7%. The sequenced sample consisted of peripheral blood. The source is a man between 65 and 79 years old with acute or convalescent COVID-19.

The gene calls are TRBV18 and TRBJ2-7; D unresolved. The CDR3 covers 13 residues. Looked up from germline, CDR1 is KGHSH and CDR2 is LQKENI. Trimming took off 6 bases at V and 5 bases at J, with 14 bases between the two ends. This chain's CDR3 is CASSPRQTDEQYF. Here the CDR3 DNA reads TGTGCCAGCTCCCCGCGTCAAACCGACGAGCAGTACTTC.

This sequence joins TRBV6-5 and TRBJ2-2; D not resolved. CDR3 length equals 14 residues. V was clipped by 2 bases and J by 5 bases, with 9 bases between them. Germline assignment: CDR1 MNHEY and CDR2 SVGAGI. In DNA, the CDR3 is TGTGCCAGCAGTTACGTCCAGAGGACCGGGGAGCTGTTTTTT. Protein sequence: CASSYVQRTGELFF.

The V gene is TRBV7-2, the J gene TRBJ2-7, with 12 bases that match TRBD2. This CDR3 has 16 residues. The trim removed 1 base at V and 4 bases at J, leaving 5 bases unmatched. Germline V CDR1 and CDR2: SGHTA, FQGNSA. In DNA form, the CDR3 reads TGTGCCAGCAGCTTAGGGACTAGCGGGGTACCTTACGAGCAGTACTTC. Translated: CASSLGTSGVPYEQYF. The full variable domain, in which reference TRBV7-2 and TRBJ2-7 provide the parts outside the CDR3, is GAGVSQSPSNKVTEKGKDVELRCDPISGHTALYWYRQSLGQGLEFLIYFQGNSAPDKSGLPSDRFSAERTGGSVSTLTIQRTQQEDSAVYLCASSLGTSGVPYEQYFGPGTRLTVT.

This clone was detected only once. The rearrangement joins TRBV9 to TRBJ2-2; 9 positions match TRBD2. The J segment lost 3 bases and the V segment lost 3 bases, leaving 15 bases of the junction unmatched. Germline values: CDR1 SGDLS, CDR2 YYNGEE. This CDR3 is 19 amino acids long. Written as DNA, the CDR3 is TGTGCCAGCAGCGACCCCCTTAGCGGGAGATCTCGTGACACCGGGGAGCTGTTTTTT. It codes for CASSDPLSGRSRDTGELFF. Full variable domain (outside the CDR3, taken from reference TRBV9 and TRBJ2-2): DSGVTQTPKHLITATGQRVTLRCSPRSGDLSVYWYQQSLDQGLQFLIQYYNGEERAKGNILERFSAQQFPDLHSELNLSSLELGDSALYFCASSDPLSGRSRDTGELFFGEGSRLTVL.

This rearrangement joins TRBV3-1 (or the pseudogene TRBV3-2) to TRBJ2-3; no firm D call. Germline loops: CDR1 LGHDT, CDR2 YNNKEL (reference sequence). Trimming pared 2 bases from V and 4 bases from J, leaving 13 bases between. The CDR3 has 15 amino acids. CDR3 bases: TGTGCCAGCAGCCAAAACTTCGGGTCCGCAGATACGCAGTATTTT. It specifies CASSQNFGSADTQYF.

V and J are TRBV5-4 and TRBJ2-2; the match to TRBD2 covers 8 bases. The germline gives CDR1 SGHNT, CDR2 YYREEE (reference sequence). The junction had 5 bases not matched to a gene; V was cut back by 10 bases and J by 0 bases. This CDR3 spans 14 amino acids. The CDR3 DNA follows: TGTGCCGGAACTAGCGGCCCGAACACCGGGGAGCTGTTTTTT. This encodes CAGTSGPNTGELFF. The full variable domain, completed using reference TRBV5-4 and TRBJ2-2, is ETGVTQSPTHLIKTRGQQVTLRCSSQSGHNTVSWYQQALGQGPQFIFQYYREEENGRGNFPPRFSGLQFPNYSSELNVNALELDDSALYLCAGTSGPNTGELFFGEGSRLTVL.

The chain recombines TRBV11-3 with TRBJ2-1, with TRBD1 matching over 12 bases. V trimming: 5 bases; J trimming: 6 bases; junction bases outside the gene matches: 5. The CDR3 is 15 residues long. Germline V lookup: CDR1 SGHNT, CDR2 YENEEA. CDR3 nucleotide sequence: TGTGCCAGCAGCGTCGGGACAGGGGGCCCCAATGAGCAGTTCTTC. Encoded protein: CASSVGTGGPNEQFF. Using reference TRBV11-3 and TRBJ2-1 for the parts outside the CDR3, the full variable domain is EAGVVQSPRYKIIEKKQPVAFWCNPISGHNTLYWYLQNLGQGPELLIRYENEEAVDDSQLPKDRFSAERLKGVDSTLKIQPAELGDSAVYLCASSVGTGGPNEQFFGPGTRLTVL.

The chain carries TRBV18 and TRBJ1-2; no clear D. CDR1 is KGHSH, CDR2 LQKENI, per germline. CDR3 length equals 15 residues. The V end lost 3 bases, the J end lost 5 bases, and 16 bases lay between the germline ends. CDR3 loop: CASSPPGLRRYGYTF. The CDR3 region has the DNA TGTGCCAGCTCACCCCCAGGACTGCGCCGATATGGCTACACCTTC.

This chain connects TRBV2 to TRBJ1-4, with a possible D match to TRBD1 (6 bases). Per the germline V gene, CDR1 is SNHLY and CDR2 is FYNNEI. The CDR3 loop spans 13 amino acids. V lost 8 bases and J lost 4, with 11 bases in between. The CDR3: CASRGQFNEKLFF. CDR3 nucleotide sequence: TGTGCCAGCCGTGGACAGTTTAATGAAAAACTGTTTTTT.

The DNA of the CDR3 is TGTGCCAGCAGTCTTTTAATCGGACAGGGTACCTACAATGAGCAGTTCTTC. Residues: CASSLLIGQGTYNEQFF. The chain combines TRBV5-6 with TRBJ2-1; 8 nucleotides align to TRBD1. Trimming took 5 bases from V and 2 from J; bases not matched to a gene: 12. CDR3 length equals 17 residues. Germline CDR1 SGHDT, CDR2 YYEEEE.

The chain couples TRBV5-4 to TRBJ2-3; 10 positions match TRBD2. This CDR3 contains 14 residues. CDR1 and CDR2 from the germline V gene are SGHNT and YYREEE (reference sequence). The junction had 3 bases not matched to a gene; V was cut back by 3 bases and J by 5 bases. The CDR3 sequence is CASSSGLALDTQYF. The CDR3 DNA is TGTGCCAGCAGCTCGGGACTAGCGTTAGATACGCAGTATTTT.

V usage is TRBV23-1 and J usage is TRBJ1-1, with a possible D match to TRBD1 (5 bases). TRBV23-1 is treated as an ORF (open reading frame) with a function not yet certain. The ends were cut back, 11 bases at V and 0 bases at J, with 13 bases in the middle. The CDR3 has 13 residues. The CDR3 region has the DNA TGCGCCCATAAGGGGTTCTTGAACACTGAAGCTTTCTTT. Residues: CAHKGFLNTEAFF.

The genes are TRBV25-1 and TRBJ2-1; no firm D call. The V gene's germline CDR1 is MGHDK and CDR2 SYGVNS. The CDR3 loop spans 12 amino acids. V lost 6 bases and J 4 bases, leaving 7 bases between the germline ends. The CDR3, as DNA: TGTGCCAGCAGCTCTATATACAATGAGCAGTTCTTC. Protein: CASSSIYNEQFF.

Here the CDR3 reads CASSQASGINEQYF. CDR3 sequence (DNA): TGTGCCAGCAGTCAGGCTAGCGGGATCAACGAGCAGTACTTC. V gene TRBV6-5 combines with J gene TRBJ2-7; the match to TRBD2 covers 9 bases. V lost 5 bases to trimming and J lost 5 bases; unmatched junction nucleotides: 7. CDR3 size: 14 residues. Germline CDR1 reads MNHEY; CDR2 reads SVGAGI.

The genes are TRBV3-1 (or the pseudogene TRBV3-2) and TRBJ1-1; no clear D. V lost 7 bases to trimming and J lost 6 bases, with 12 bases between them. Germline values: CDR1 LGHDT, CDR2 YNNKEL (reference sequence). CDR3 length equals 12 residues. CDR3 sequence: CASNAPGAEAFF. In nucleotides, the CDR3 is TGTGCCAGCAACGCACCCGGGGCTGAAGCTTTCTTT.

The chain combines TRBV4-1 with TRBJ2-1; the match to TRBD2 covers 8 bases. The length of the CDR3 is 16 residues. The germline V gene has CDR1 MGHRA and CDR2 YSYEKL. V gave up 5 bases and J gave up 6 bases; unmatched junction bases: 12. CDR3 protein: CASSYAGGEISNEQFF. The CDR3 DNA is TGCGCCAGCAGCTACGCCGGGGGGGAGATAAGCAATGAGCAGTTCTTC.

The chain carries TRBV7-2 and TRBJ1-2; 12 bases map to TRBD1. Germline V gene lookup returns CDR1 SGHTA and CDR2 FQGNSA. The CDR3 covers 14 residues. The trim removed 2 bases at V and 7 bases at J, leaving 2 bases unmatched. The DNA for the CDR3 is TGTGCCAGCAGCTTAAAGGGACAGGGGGCTGGCTACACCTTC. The encoded protein is CASSLKGQGAGYTF.

The chain has TRBV27 and TRBJ2-1; 8 bases align to TRBD1. Germline CDR1 is MNHEY and CDR2 is SMNVEV (reference sequence). J gave up 4 bases and V 8 bases, and 7 bases lay outside the gene matches. The CDR3 loop spans 14 amino acids. The CDR3 DNA is TGTGCCAGCCGCGGGACAGGACCTTACAATGAGCAGTTCTTC. As protein: CASRGTGPYNEQFF.

This chain links TRBV5-1 with TRBJ2-5; D possibly corresponds to TRBD2 (5 bases). The germline V gene has CDR1 SGHRS and CDR2 YFSETQ. The ends were cut back, 4 bases at V and 1 base at J, with 14 bases in the middle. CDR3 length equals 15 residues. The CDR3 loop is CASSTQGGPQETQYF. As DNA, the CDR3 is TGCGCCAGCAGCACTCAAGGAGGCCCCCAAGAGACCCAGTACTTC.

This chain uses TRBV19 with TRBJ1-1; perhaps TRBD1 as D (5 bases). The CDR3 is made up of 15 amino acids. The V end was cut by 1 base, the J end by 6 bases, with 15 bases between. CDR1 is LNHDA and CDR2 is SQIVND in the germline V gene (reference sequence). CDR3 loop: CASSIVAGLTAEAFF. The CDR3 bases are TGTGCCAGTAGTATAGTAGCAGGGTTAACGGCTGAAGCTTTCTTT.

This chain uses TRBV18 with TRBJ1-1, with 7 positions matching TRBD1. The ends lost 5 bases at V and 3 bases at J; junction bases unmatched: 6. This CDR3 region has 14 residues. Germline CDR1 reads KGHSH; CDR2 reads LQKENI. The CDR3 sequence is CASSSARGDTEAFF. In DNA form, the CDR3 reads TGTGCCAGCTCATCAGCCAGGGGGGACACTGAAGCTTTCTTT.

The rearrangement uses TRBV4-2 and TRBJ2-3, with 14 bases aligning to TRBD2. The germline V gene has CDR1 LGHNA and CDR2 YNFKEQ. CDR3 length equals 15 residues. The V and J ends lost 5 bases and 5 bases, in that order; junction bases with no gene match: 3. The chain's CDR3 is CASSLTSGRGDTQYF. CDR3 in DNA: TGTGCCAGCAGCTTGACTAGCGGGAGGGGAGATACGCAGTATTTT.